The clone carrying this T cell receptor (beta chain) was detected only once. This entry belongs to a study of blood T cell repertoires in COVID-19. Germline CDR1 and CDR2: SGHRS and YFSETQ. This CDR3 region has 16 residues. Deletions cut 0 bases from V and 5 bases from J, with 15 bases between. This table comes from immunoSEQ multiplex PCR, and its TCRdb copy is limited to in-frame clones, with some not included. The sample holds 300,000 to 400,000 clones, 83% seen once. The receptor was isolated from a man aged 30-40 years with active or convalescent COVID-19. The V and J genes are TRBV5-1 and TRBJ2-1, with D possibly TRBD2 on 6 matching bases. The source material was peripheral blood. The CDR3 spells CASSLAGGTPHNEQFF. In DNA, the CDR3 is TGCGCCAGCAGCTTGGCTGGCGGGACCCCTCACAATGAGCAGTTCTTC.